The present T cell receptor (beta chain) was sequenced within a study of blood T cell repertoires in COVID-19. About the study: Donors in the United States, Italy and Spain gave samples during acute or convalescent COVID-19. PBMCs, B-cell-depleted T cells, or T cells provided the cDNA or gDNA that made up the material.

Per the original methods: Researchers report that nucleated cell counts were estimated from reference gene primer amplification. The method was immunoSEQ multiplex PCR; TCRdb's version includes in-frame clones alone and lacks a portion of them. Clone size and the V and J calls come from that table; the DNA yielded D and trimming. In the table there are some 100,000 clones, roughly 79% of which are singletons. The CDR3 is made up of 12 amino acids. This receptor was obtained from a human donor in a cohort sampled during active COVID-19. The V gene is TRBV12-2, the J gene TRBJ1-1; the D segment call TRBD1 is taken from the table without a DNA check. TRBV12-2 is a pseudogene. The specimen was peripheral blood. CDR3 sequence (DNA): TGTGCAAGTCGCTTAGCCGGACAGGGACCTTTCTTT. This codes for CASRLAGQGPFF.